A single sample is the source of the 26 T cell receptor beta chains below, sequenced in a study of cytomegalovirus exposure and HLA in healthy donors. PCR involved 60 Vbeta and 13 Jbeta primers. Profiled with immunoSEQ multiplex PCR; TCRdb holds only in-frame clones, not every one. This sample contains over 100,000 clones. The sample was PBMCs. All receptors come from a middle-aged woman in good health and CMV-seropositive.

In DNA form, the CDR3 reads TGCGCCAGCAGTGACCCCGGGACTACTCTCGAGCAGTACTTC. Protein product: CASSDPGTTLEQYF. The chain couples TRBV10-1 to TRBJ2-7; 7 positions match TRBD2. The V gene end was trimmed by 3 bases and the J gene end by 6 bases; junction bases not matched to a gene: 8. The CDR3 runs to 14 residues. CDR1 is WNHNN and CDR2 is SYGVQD in the germline V gene (reference sequence).

This chain joins TRBV7-3 and TRBJ1-6, with 11 bases fitting TRBD1. The ends lost 6 bases at V and 5 bases at J; junction bases unmatched: 3. The CDR3 has 15 amino acids. The germline CDR1 and CDR2 sequences are SGHTA and FQGTGA. As DNA, the CDR3 is TGTGCCAGCAGACAGGGACAGGGGGATAATTCACCCCTCCACTTT. The encoded protein is CASRQGQGDNSPLHF.

The chain has TRBV30 and TRBJ1-2, with D possibly matching TRBD1 (5 bases). This CDR3 region has 14 residues. The V and J ends lost 1 base and 5 bases respectively, with 14 bases between them. The germline V gene encodes CDR1 GTSNPN and CDR2 SVGIG (reference sequence). The CDR3 reads CAWSDTTQGYGYTF. The CDR3 DNA reads TGTGCCTGGAGTGACACAACTCAGGGTTATGGCTACACCTTC.

The gene calls are TRBV28 and TRBJ1-1, with D perhaps matching TRBD1 (5 bases). The CDR3 extends over 14 amino acids. Germline V CDR1 and CDR2: MDHEN, SYDVKM. Trimming left V 9 bases short and J 4 bases short, with 18 bases between. In DNA, the CDR3 is TGTGCCAGGAGGGACTCTAAGGGAACCACTGAAGCTTTCTTT. As protein: CARRDSKGTTEAFF.

The V and J genes are TRBV2 and TRBJ2-1, with D uncertain. The CDR3 is 14 residues long. Germline CDR1 SNHLY, CDR2 FYNNEI. V gave up 10 bases and J gave up 0 bases, with 13 bases separating them. The CDR3 DNA reads as TGTGCCACCCGTGCGGCTAGCTCCTACAATGAGCAGTTCTTC. This codes for CATRAASSYNEQFF.

The chain uses TRBV6-6 and TRBJ2-3, with TRBD2 matching 7 bases. Losses at the gene ends were 6 bases for V and 6 bases for J; bases not matched to a gene: 0. Germline values: CDR1 MNHNY, CDR2 SVGAGI (reference sequence). CDR3 length: 11 amino acids. CDR3 sequence (DNA): TGTGCCAGCAGGGGAGGGGATACGCAGTATTTT. Amino acid sequence: CASRGGDTQYF.

The rearrangement joins TRBV7-2 to TRBJ1-5; D is perhaps TRBD1 (6 bases). Trimming removed 3 bases from V and 7 bases from J, with 13 bases in between. CDR1 SGHTA and CDR2 FQGNSA come from the germline V gene. The CDR3 loop spans 14 amino acids. CDR3 loop: CASSLRGGGQPQHF. The DNA of the CDR3 is TGTGCCAGCAGCTTGAGAGGGGGAGGGCAGCCCCAGCATTTT.

This chain joins TRBV2 and TRBJ2-3, with 9 bases that match TRBD1. The CDR3 runs to 15 residues. Germline-derived CDR1 and CDR2 are SNHLY and FYNNEI. Germline trimming cut 6 bases from V and 0 bases from J; bases unmatched to any gene: 4. CDR3 amino acids: CASRDRGYSTDTQYF. The CDR3 nucleotides read TGTGCCAGCAGGGACAGGGGCTATAGCACAGATACGCAGTATTTT.

The CDR3 coding sequence is TGTGCCAGCAGCTTAAGGTCCAGGGGCACTGAAGCTTTCTTT. Translating gives CASSLRSRGTEAFF. This chain links TRBV7-9 with TRBJ1-1; weak D call: TRBD1 (6 bases). The CDR3 has 14 amino acids. Germline CDR1 reads SEHNR; CDR2 reads FQNEAQ (reference sequence). V shed 2 bases and J shed 4 bases, with 11 bases lying between them.

The gene calls are TRBV7-8 and TRBJ2-7; 7 bases line up with TRBD2. The germline V gene encodes CDR1 SGHVS and CDR2 FQNEAQ. There are 16 residues in the CDR3. The V gene end was trimmed by 6 bases and the J gene end by 1 base; junction bases not matched to a gene: 12. CDR3 DNA sequence: TGTGCCAGCAGTCCACTTACCCTAGCGGCGTCCTACGAGCAGTACTTC. Amino acids: CASSPLTLAASYEQYF.

The V gene is TRBV9, the J gene TRBJ2-1; D might be TRBD2 (6 bases). V was cut by 0 bases and J by 9 bases, with 10 bases left in between. This CDR3 is 13 amino acids long. Germline loops: CDR1 SGDLS, CDR2 YYNGEE. The CDR3 loop reads CASSVGTNIEQFF. In DNA form, the CDR3 reads TGTGCCAGCAGCGTAGGGACTAATATTGAGCAGTTCTTC.

The chain couples TRBV6-5 to TRBJ2-1, with TRBD2 identical over 8 bases. In germline, CDR1 is MNHEY, CDR2 SVGAGI. CDR3 size: 14 residues. V lost 5 bases to trimming and J lost 5 bases; unmatched junction nucleotides: 5. CDR3 coding DNA: TGTGCCAGCAGTCCCGGACTAGCCAACAATGAGCAGTTCTTC. Amino acids: CASSPGLANNEQFF.

CDR3 bases: TGTGCCAGCAGCCCCCGAGAAGGCGGGAGTCGCCCAGATACGCAGTATTTT. Translated: CASSPREGGSRPDTQYF. The rearrangement uses TRBV13 and TRBJ2-3; 7 nucleotides line up with TRBD2. The trim removed 5 bases at V and 4 bases at J, leaving 15 bases unmatched. This CDR3 spans 17 amino acids. Germline V gene sequence: CDR1 PRHDT, CDR2 FYEKMQ (reference sequence).

The rearrangement joins TRBV6-4 to TRBJ1-6, with 12 bases aligning to TRBD1. CDR1 and CDR2 (germline): MRHNA, SNTAGT. The CDR3 runs 15 residues. Trimming took 0 bases from V and 9 from J; bases not matched to a gene: 0. CDR3 residues: CASSDSGQGASPLHF. Written as DNA, the CDR3 is TGTGCCAGCAGTGACTCGGGACAGGGGGCTTCACCCCTCCACTTT.

The V call is TRBV5-1, the J call TRBJ1-1, with a weak D call TRBD1 (6 bases). This CDR3 is built from 15 residues. Germline V gene lookup returns CDR1 SGHRS and CDR2 YFSETQ. Trimming removed 4 bases at V and 3 bases at J, with 16 bases between. This CDR3 reads CASSDLTGYDTEAFF. DNA for the CDR3: TGCGCCAGCAGCGACCTGACAGGTTACGACACTGAAGCTTTCTTT.

The CDR3 spells CASSSGTGTPSASEQFF. In DNA form, the CDR3 reads TGTGCCAGCAGCTCGGGTACGGGAACTCCATCCGCTAGTGAGCAGTTCTTC. The genes are TRBV7-2 and TRBJ2-1, with D possibly being TRBD2 (5 bases). CDR3 size: 17 residues. Germline CDR1 and CDR2: SGHTA and FQGNSA. Trimming stripped 4 bases from V and 9 bases from J, with 25 bases between.

The chain has TRBV19 and TRBJ2-4; 8 positions match TRBD2. This CDR3 is 15 amino acids long. CDR1 is LNHDA, CDR2 SQIVND, per germline (reference sequence). With 3 bases clipped from V and 7 bases from J, the junction kept 8 bases outside the gene matches. CDR3 region: CASSIDQGGRNIQYF. In DNA form, the CDR3 reads TGTGCCAGTAGTATTGATCAGGGCGGGAGGAACATTCAGTACTTC.

This rearrangement joins TRBV6-4 to TRBJ2-2; D possibly corresponds to TRBD2 (6 bases). Germline V gives CDR1 MRHNA, CDR2 SNTAGT. The CDR3 runs to 14 residues. Between the trimmed V and J ends, which lost 2 bases and 3 bases, there was a span of 7 bases. In DNA form, the CDR3 reads TGTGCCAGCAGTGACACGGGAGACACCGGGGAGCTGTTTTTT. Translating gives CASSDTGDTGELFF.

The chain links TRBV29-1 to TRBJ1-4; D is ambiguous. Germline CDR1 is SQVTM and CDR2 is ANQGSEA. This CDR3 has 14 amino acids. Trimming removed 3 bases at V and 3 bases at J, with 11 bases between. As DNA, the CDR3 is TGCAGCGTTGAGTGGCGGGCGGCTAATGAAAAACTGTTTTTT. Translated, it gives CSVEWRAANEKLFF.

The CDR3 reads CASSVGDGTGLPDTQYF. The CDR3 DNA sequence: TGTGCCAGCAGCGTAGGAGACGGGACAGGGCTGCCAGATACGCAGTATTTT. The chain uses TRBV9 and TRBJ2-3; 9 positions agree with TRBD1. The CDR3 is made up of 17 amino acids. Germline CDR1 SGDLS, CDR2 YYNGEE. Unmatched junction bases numbered 9, after V lost 0 bases and J lost 4 bases.

This rearrangement joins TRBV11-2 to TRBJ1-1; D is unresolved. This CDR3 spans 16 amino acids. Germline V gene data show CDR1 as SGHAT and CDR2 as FQNNGV. V lost 1 base to trimming and J lost 4 bases, with 16 bases between them. The CDR3 is CASSLGLVARSTEAFF. CDR3 bases: TGTGCCAGCAGCTTAGGTCTGGTAGCCCGCAGCACTGAAGCTTTCTTT.

The chain has TRBV6-4 and TRBJ2-1, with a possible D match to TRBD2 (6 bases). The CDR3 consists of 17 residues. Germline CDR1 MRHNA, CDR2 SNTAGT. The germline V and J ends were trimmed by 2 bases and 2 bases, with 16 bases remaining between them. The CDR3 DNA reads TGTGCCAGCAGTGACACTGTAGCGGCGGAGGCCTACAATGAGCAGTTCTTC. Amino acid sequence: CASSDTVAAEAYNEQFF.

CDR3 sequence (DNA): TGTGCCAGCAGTCTTACAGGAAGGAATGGCTACACCTTC. This codes for CASSLTGRNGYTF. The chain links TRBV28 to TRBJ1-2; D is possibly TRBD1 (5 bases). The CDR3 loop spans 13 amino acids. CDR1 and CDR2 (germline): MDHEN, SYDVKM. V gave up 5 bases and J gave up 6 bases, with 13 bases separating them.

V and J are TRBV28 and TRBJ2-7; D gene unclear. Trimming stripped 7 bases from V and 2 bases from J, with 6 bases between. Germline values: CDR1 MDHEN, CDR2 SYDVKM. CDR3 length: 11 residues. As DNA, the CDR3 is TGTGCCAGCACGTCCCCCTACGAGCAGTACTTC. It encodes CASTSPYEQYF.

The V and J genes are TRBV9 and TRBJ2-3, with D unresolved. Germline values: CDR1 SGDLS, CDR2 YYNGEE. V lost 4 bases to trimming and J lost 3 bases, with 3 bases between them. The CDR3 extends over 11 amino acids. The CDR3 DNA reads TGTGCCAGCAGCCTAACAGATACGCAGTATTTT. Protein product: CASSLTDTQYF.

CDR3 region: CASSQDLLLAKNIQYF. CDR3 DNA: TGTGCCAGCAGCCAAGATCTTCTACTAGCCAAAAACATTCAGTACTTC. The chain carries TRBV14 and TRBJ2-4; D unresolved. The CDR3 loop spans 16 amino acids. Germline V gene data show CDR1 as SGHDN and CDR2 as FVKESK. The V gene lost 0 bases and the J gene lost 0 bases, with 9 bases spanning the gap.